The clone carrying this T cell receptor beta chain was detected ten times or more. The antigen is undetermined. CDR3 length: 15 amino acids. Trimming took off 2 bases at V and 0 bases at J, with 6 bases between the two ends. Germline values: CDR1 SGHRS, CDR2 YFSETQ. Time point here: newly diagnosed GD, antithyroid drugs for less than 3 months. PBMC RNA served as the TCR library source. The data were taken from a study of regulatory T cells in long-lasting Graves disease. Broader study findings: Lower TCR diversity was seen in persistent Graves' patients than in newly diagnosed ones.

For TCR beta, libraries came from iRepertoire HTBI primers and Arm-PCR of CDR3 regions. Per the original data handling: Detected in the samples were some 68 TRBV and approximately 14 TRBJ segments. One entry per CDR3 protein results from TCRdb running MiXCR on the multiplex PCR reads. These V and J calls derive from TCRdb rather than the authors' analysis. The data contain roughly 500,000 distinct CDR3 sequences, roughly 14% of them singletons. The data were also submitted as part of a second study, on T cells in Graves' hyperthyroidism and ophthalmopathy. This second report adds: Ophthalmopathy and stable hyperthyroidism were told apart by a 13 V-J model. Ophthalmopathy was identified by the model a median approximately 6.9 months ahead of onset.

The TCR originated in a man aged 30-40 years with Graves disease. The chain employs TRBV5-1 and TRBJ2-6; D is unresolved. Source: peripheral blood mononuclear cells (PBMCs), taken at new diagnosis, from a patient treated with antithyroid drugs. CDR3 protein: CASSFYSSGANVLTF. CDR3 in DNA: TGCGCCAGCAGCTTCTACAGCTCTGGGGCCAACGTCCTGACTTTC. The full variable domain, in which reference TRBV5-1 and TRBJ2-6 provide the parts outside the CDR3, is KAGVTQTPRYLIKTRGQQVTLSCSPISGHRSVSWYQQTPGQGLQFLFEYFSETQRNKGNFPGRFSGRQFSNSRSEMNVSTLELGDSALYLCASSFYSSGANVLTFGAGSRLTVL.